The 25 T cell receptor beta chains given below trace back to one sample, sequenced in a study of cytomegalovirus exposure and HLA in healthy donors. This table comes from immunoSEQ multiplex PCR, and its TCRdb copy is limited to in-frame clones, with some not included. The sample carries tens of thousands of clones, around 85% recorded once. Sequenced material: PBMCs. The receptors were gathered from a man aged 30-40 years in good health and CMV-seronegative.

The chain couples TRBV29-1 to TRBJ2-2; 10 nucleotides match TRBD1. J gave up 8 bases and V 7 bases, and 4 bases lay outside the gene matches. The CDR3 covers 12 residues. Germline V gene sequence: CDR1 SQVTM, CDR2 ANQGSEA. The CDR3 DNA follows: TGCAGCGGGGGACAGGGGACGGGGGAGCTGTTTTTT. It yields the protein CSGGQGTGELFF.

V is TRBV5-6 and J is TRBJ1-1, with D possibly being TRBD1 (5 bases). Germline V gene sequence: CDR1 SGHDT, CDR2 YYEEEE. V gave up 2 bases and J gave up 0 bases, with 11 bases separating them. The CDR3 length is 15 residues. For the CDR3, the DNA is TGTGCCAGCAGCTTTTTGTGGGACTTGAACACTGAAGCTTTCTTT. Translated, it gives CASSFLWDLNTEAFF.

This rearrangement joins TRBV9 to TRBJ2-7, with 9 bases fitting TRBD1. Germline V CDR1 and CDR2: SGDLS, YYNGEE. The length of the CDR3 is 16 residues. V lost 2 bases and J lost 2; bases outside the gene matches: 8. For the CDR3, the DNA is TGTGCCAGCAGCGTTCTACCGGGACAGGGTGCCTACGAGCAGTACTTC. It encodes CASSVLPGQGAYEQYF.

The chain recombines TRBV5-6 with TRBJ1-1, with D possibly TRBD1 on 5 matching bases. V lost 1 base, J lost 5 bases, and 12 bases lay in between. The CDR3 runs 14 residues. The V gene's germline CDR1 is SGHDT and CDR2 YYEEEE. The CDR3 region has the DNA TGTGCCAGCAGCTTGTGGAGGGGCGCGACTGAAGCTTTCTTT. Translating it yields CASSLWRGATEAFF.

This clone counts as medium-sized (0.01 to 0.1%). The CDR3 coding sequence is TGTGCCAGCAGCCAACTTCAGGGGCCAGATACGCAGTATTTT. Translated, it gives CASSQLQGPDTQYF. V is TRBV4-2 and J is TRBJ2-3, with D possibly being TRBD1 (6 bases). V lost 2 bases and J lost 4, with 10 bases in between. The CDR3 totals 14 residues. The germline gives CDR1 LGHNA, CDR2 YNFKEQ.

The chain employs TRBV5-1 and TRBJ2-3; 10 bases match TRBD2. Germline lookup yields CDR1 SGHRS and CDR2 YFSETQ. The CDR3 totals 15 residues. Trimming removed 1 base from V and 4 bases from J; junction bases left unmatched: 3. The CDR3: CASSLLAGVPDTQYF. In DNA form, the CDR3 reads TGCGCCAGCAGCTTGCTAGCGGGAGTTCCAGATACGCAGTATTTT.

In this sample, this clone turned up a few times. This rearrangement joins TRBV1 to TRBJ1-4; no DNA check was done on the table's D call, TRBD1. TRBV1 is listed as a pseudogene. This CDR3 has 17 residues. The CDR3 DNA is TGCACCAGCAGCCAGGGGATACCGGGACAGAGAAATGAAAAACTGTTTTTT. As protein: CTSSQGIPGQRNEKLFF.

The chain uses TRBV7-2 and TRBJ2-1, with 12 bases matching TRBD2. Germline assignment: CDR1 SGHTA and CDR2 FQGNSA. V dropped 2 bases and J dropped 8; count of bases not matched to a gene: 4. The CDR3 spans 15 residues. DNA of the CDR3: TGTGCCAGCAGCTTATGGCCTAGCGGGAGGGATGAGCAGTTCTTC. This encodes CASSLWPSGRDEQFF.

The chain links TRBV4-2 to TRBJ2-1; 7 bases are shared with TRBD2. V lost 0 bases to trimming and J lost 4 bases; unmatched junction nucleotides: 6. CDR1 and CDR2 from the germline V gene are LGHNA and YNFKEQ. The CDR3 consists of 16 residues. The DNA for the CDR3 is TGTGCCAGCAGCCAAGAATCTAGCGGTTCTTACAATGAGCAGTTCTTC. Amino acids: CASSQESSGSYNEQFF.

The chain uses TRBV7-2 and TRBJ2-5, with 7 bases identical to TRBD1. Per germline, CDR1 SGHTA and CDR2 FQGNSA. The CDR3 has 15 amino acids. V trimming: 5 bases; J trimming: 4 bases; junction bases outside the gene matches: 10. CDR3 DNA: TGTGCCAGCAGCCTCGGTAGTACAGGGGCAGAGACCCAGTACTTC. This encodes CASSLGSTGAETQYF.

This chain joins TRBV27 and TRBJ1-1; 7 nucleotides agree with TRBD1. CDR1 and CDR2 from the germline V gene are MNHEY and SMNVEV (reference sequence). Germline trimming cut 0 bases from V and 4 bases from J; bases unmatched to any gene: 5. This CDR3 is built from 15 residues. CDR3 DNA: TGTGCCAGCAGTTTATCGAGGGGGCGCGGCACTGAAGCTTTCTTT. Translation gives CASSLSRGRGTEAFF.

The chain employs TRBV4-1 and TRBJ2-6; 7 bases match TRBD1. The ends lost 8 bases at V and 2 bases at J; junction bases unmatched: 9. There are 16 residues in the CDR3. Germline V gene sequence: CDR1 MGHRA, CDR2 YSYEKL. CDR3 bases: TGCGCCAGCGGGTGGGGACAGCAGCCTGGGGCCAACGTCCTGACTTTC. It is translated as CASGWGQQPGANVLTF.

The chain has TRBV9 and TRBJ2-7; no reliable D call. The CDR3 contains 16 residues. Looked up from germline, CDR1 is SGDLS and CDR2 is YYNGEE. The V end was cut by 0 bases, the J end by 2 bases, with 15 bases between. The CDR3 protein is CASSVGQSLNTYEQYF. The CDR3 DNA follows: TGTGCCAGCAGCGTAGGACAATCTCTAAACACCTACGAGCAGTACTTC.

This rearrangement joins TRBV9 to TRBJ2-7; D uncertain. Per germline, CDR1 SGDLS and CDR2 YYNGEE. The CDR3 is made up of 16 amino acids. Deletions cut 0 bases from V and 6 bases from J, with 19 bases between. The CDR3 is CASSVEQERHLCEQYV. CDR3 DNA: TGTGCCAGCAGCGTAGAGCAGGAACGACATTTGTGCGAGCAGTACGTC.

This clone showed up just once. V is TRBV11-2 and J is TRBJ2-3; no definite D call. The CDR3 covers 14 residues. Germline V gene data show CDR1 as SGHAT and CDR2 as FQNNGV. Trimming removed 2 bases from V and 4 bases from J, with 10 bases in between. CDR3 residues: CASSLSDQADTQYF. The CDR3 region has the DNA TGTGCCAGCAGCTTATCCGATCAGGCAGATACGCAGTATTTT.

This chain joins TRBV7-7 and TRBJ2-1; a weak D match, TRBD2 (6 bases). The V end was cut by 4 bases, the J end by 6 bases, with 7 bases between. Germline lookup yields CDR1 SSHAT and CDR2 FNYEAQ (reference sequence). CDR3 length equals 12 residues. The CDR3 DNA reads TGTGCCAGCAGCTCGGGAGTCAATGAGCAGTTCTTC. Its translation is CASSSGVNEQFF.

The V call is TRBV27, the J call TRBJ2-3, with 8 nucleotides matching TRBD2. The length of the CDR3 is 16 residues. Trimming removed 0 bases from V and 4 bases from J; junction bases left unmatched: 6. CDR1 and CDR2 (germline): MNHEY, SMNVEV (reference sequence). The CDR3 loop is CASSLSTGLVPDTQYF. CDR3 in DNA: TGTGCCAGCAGTTTATCGACGGGACTAGTCCCAGATACGCAGTATTTT.

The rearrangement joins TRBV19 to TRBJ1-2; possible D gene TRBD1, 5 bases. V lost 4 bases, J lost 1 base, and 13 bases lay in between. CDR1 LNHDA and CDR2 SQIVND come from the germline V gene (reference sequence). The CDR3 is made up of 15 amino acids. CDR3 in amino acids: CASSTGNSFNYGYTF. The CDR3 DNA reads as TGTGCCAGTAGTACAGGGAATAGCTTTAACTATGGCTACACCTTC.

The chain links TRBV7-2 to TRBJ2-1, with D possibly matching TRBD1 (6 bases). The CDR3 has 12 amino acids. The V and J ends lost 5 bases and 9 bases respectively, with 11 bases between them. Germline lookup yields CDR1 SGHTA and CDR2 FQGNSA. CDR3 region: CASSLRTVEQFF. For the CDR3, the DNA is TGTGCCAGCAGCCTTCGGACAGTTGAGCAGTTCTTC.

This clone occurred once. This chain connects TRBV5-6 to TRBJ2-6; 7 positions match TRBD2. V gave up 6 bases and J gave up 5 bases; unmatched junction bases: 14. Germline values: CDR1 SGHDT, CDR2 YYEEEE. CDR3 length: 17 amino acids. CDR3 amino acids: CASTPAGAPLWANVLTF. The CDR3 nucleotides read TGTGCCAGCACCCCGGCGGGAGCCCCTCTGTGGGCCAACGTCCTGACTTTC.

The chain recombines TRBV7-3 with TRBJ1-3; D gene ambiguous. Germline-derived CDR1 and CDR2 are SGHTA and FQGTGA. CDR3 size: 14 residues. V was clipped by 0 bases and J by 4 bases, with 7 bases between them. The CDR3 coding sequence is TGTGCCAGCAGCTTAACGCCAGGCGGAAACACCATATATTTT. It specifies CASSLTPGGNTIYF.

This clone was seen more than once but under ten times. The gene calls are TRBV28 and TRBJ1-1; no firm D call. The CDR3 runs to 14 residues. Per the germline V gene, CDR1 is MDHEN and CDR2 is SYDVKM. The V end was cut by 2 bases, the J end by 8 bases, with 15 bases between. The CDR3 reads CASSLPGERLEAFF. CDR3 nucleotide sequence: TGTGCCAGCAGTTTACCCGGTGAGAGGTTAGAAGCTTTCTTT.

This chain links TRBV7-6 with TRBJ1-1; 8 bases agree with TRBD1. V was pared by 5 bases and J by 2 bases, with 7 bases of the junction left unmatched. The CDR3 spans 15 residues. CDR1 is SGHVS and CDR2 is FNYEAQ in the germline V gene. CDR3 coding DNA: TGTGCCAGCAGCCCCCGGGACAGGAGAAACACTGAAGCTTTCTTT. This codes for CASSPRDRRNTEAFF.

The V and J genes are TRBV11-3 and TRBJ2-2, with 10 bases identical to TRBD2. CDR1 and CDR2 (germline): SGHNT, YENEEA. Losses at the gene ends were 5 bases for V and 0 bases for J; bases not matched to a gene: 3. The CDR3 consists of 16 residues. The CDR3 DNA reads TGTGCCAGCAGCCCTGGACTAGCGGCGAACACCGGGGAGCTGTTTTTT. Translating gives CASSPGLAANTGELFF.

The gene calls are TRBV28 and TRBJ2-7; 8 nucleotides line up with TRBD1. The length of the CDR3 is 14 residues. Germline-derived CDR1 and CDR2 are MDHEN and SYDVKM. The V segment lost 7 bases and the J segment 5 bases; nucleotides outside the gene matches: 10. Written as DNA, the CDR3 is TGTGCCAGCAACGAACGGGACAGGTTCCACGAGCAGTACTTC. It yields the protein CASNERDRFHEQYF.